The present TCR beta chain was sequenced within a study of T-cell reconstitution after alpha-beta-depleted transplantation in children. The study's findings and limits: At one year after transplant, newly produced T cells mostly accounted for T-cell counts and diversity. Recipient T cells and thymic progenitors that survived were the source of the high TCRbeta diversity seen at day 60 in some patients.

For this clonotype: Its specificity is unknown.

The library targeted TCRbeta and was prepared with unique molecular identifiers. MiXCR was run by TCRdb on the PCR reads, yielding one entry per CDR3 protein. This sample yields 500,000 to 750,000 distinct CDR3 sequences, of which around 13% are seen a single time; 2.2% belongs to the top ten. Sequencing used PBMCs, mostly from graft donor cells, obtained 360 days after TCRalphabeta/CD19-depleted stem cell transplant. This clonotype originated in a male patient younger than 18 who had a stem cell transplant for acute myeloid leukemia, so the T cells may come from the graft donor.

CDR3 nucleotides: TGTGCCTGGGACATGGGGACCCTATCCTACGAGCAGTACTTC. As protein: CAWDMGTLSYEQYF. The chain links TRBV30 to TRBJ2-7, with D perhaps assigned TRBD1 or TRBD2 (5 bases each). Germline CDR1 reads GTSNPN; CDR2 reads SVGIG (reference sequence). V was trimmed by 5 bases and J by 1 base, leaving 15 bases between them. The CDR3 spans 14 residues.